Below are 9 T cell receptor beta chains sequenced from a single sample in a study of circulating tumor DNA in untreated peripheral T-cell lymphoma. The data were produced by immunoSEQ multiplex PCR, yet TCRdb's version contains in-frame clones alone and is incomplete. The sample contains about 10,000 clones, roughly 80% of which appear only once. The sequenced sample was tumor tissue. The receptors shown here come from a human donor with peripheral T-cell lymphoma.

In regard to this clone: The germline gene is not matched at one end of the junction; a read error may be the cause. This chain uses TRBV6-8 with TRBJ1-2; D unclear. Germline-derived CDR1 and CDR2 are MNHGY and SAAAGT. The CDR3 length is 12 residues. CDR3 sequence: CAISPMGYGYTF. CDR3 nucleotide sequence: TGTGCCATCAGTCCGATGGGCTATGGCTACACCTTC.

The chain's CDR3 is CASSPPPAGGLLGYEQYF. The CDR3 bases are TGTGCCAGCTCACCACCCCCTGCGGGGGGCCTCTTGGGGTACGAGCAGTACTTC. This chain joins TRBV18 and TRBJ2-7, with TRBD2 matching over 8 bases. This CDR3 comprises 18 residues. V trimming: 0 bases; J trimming: 4 bases; junction bases outside the gene matches: 14. Germline-derived CDR1 and CDR2 are KGHSH and LQKENI.

In nucleotides, the CDR3 is TGTGCTAGTGGTTTCAGGTTAGACACTGAAGCTTTCTTT. It encodes CASGFRLDTEAFF. The chain uses TRBV12-5 and TRBJ1-1; D gene uncertain. Between the trimmed V and J ends, which lost 3 bases and 3 bases, there was a span of 8 bases. Germline V gives CDR1 LGHNT, CDR2 FRNRAP. The CDR3 runs to 13 residues. Looking up the rest from reference TRBV12-5 and TRBJ1-1 gives the full variable domain: DARVTQTPRHKVTEMGQEVTMRCQPILGHNTVFWYRQTMMQGLELLAYFRNRAPLDDSGMPKDRFSAEMPDATLATLKIQPSEPRDSAVYFCASGFRLDTEAFFGQGTRLTVV.

This sequence joins TRBV11-3 and TRBJ2-1, with a tentative D call TRBD1 (5 bases). Looked up from germline, CDR1 is SGHNT and CDR2 is YENEEA. This CDR3 has 16 amino acids. Trimming took 3 bases from V and 4 from J, leaving 16 bases between them. In DNA, the CDR3 is TGTGCCAGCAGCTTCACTTCTCCAGGGTCTTACAATGAGCAGTTCTTC. Translated: CASSFTSPGSYNEQFF. The entire variable domain, with the rest obtained from reference TRBV11-3 and TRBJ2-1, is as follows: EAGVVQSPRYKIIEKKQPVAFWCNPISGHNTLYWYLQNLGQGPELLIRYENEEAVDDSQLPKDRFSAERLKGVDSTLKIQPAELGDSAVYLCASSFTSPGSYNEQFFGPGTRLTVL.

V is TRBV18 and J is TRBJ2-5; D gene uncertain. V shed 2 bases and J shed 5 bases, with 6 bases lying between them. This CDR3 has 12 amino acids. The germline V gene encodes CDR1 KGHSH and CDR2 LQKENI. CDR3 loop: CASSPGAETQYF. CDR3 bases: TGTGCCAGCTCACCAGGAGCGGAGACCCAGTACTTC.

The J gene is TRBJ2-7, the V gene TRBV18; TRBD1 matches 7 bases. The V segment lost 4 bases and the J segment 5 bases; nucleotides outside the gene matches: 5. The CDR3 totals 13 residues. Germline CDR1 reads KGHSH; CDR2 reads LQKENI. CDR3: CASSLQTGDEQYF. CDR3 nucleotide sequence: TGTGCCAGCTCACTCCAAACAGGGGACGAGCAGTACTTC.

This clone has more than one count but fewer than ten. The V and J genes are TRBV18 and TRBJ1-2, with D unclear. The germline V gene has CDR1 KGHSH and CDR2 LQKENI. V was pared by 4 bases and J by 1 base, with 10 bases between. The CDR3 is 14 residues long. The chain's CDR3 is CASSLSGFNYGYTF. The CDR3 nucleotides read TGTGCCAGCTCACTGTCGGGGTTTAACTATGGCTACACCTTC.

The chain joins TRBV7-4 to TRBJ1-5; 9 positions match TRBD1. Losses at the gene ends were 7 bases for V and 4 bases for J; bases not matched to a gene: 2. CDR1 and CDR2 from the germline V gene are SGHVT and SQSDAQ. The CDR3 spans 13 residues. The CDR3 sequence is CASKGQGNQPQHF. In DNA form, the CDR3 reads TGTGCCAGCAAGGGACAGGGTAATCAGCCCCAGCATTTT.

This clone was observed once. The V gene is TRBV29-1, the J gene TRBJ1-3; TRBD1 might be the D (6 bases). Between the trimmed V and J ends, which lost 6 bases and 4 bases, there was a span of 19 bases. CDR3 length equals 15 residues. Germline V gene lookup returns CDR1 SQVTM and CDR2 ANQGSEA. CDR3 coding DNA: TGCAGCGTGAAGGACATCGGCCAGGGGGGAAACACCATATATTTT. It codes for CSVKDIGQGGNTIYF.